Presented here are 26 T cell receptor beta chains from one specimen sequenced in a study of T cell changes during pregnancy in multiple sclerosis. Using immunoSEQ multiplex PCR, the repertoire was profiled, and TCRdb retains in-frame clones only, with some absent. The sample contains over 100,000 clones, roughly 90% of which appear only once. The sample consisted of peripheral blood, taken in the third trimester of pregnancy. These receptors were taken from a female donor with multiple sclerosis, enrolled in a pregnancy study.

CDR3 DNA sequence: TGTGCCAGCAGCCCCCGTAGCGGGGGGGCAGATACGCAGTATTTT. Translated: CASSPRSGGADTQYF. This rearrangement joins TRBV7-3 to TRBJ2-3, with TRBD2 matching over 11 bases. Germline V lookup: CDR1 SGHTA, CDR2 FQGTGA. CDR3 length: 15 residues. V was clipped by 5 bases and J by 4 bases; unmatched bases: 5.

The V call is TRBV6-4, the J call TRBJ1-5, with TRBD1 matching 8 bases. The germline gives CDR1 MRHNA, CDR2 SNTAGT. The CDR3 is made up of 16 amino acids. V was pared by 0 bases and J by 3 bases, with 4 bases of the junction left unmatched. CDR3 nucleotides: TGTGCCAGCAGTGACTCGACAGGGGCCTTCAATCAGCCCCAGCATTTT. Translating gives CASSDSTGAFNQPQHF.

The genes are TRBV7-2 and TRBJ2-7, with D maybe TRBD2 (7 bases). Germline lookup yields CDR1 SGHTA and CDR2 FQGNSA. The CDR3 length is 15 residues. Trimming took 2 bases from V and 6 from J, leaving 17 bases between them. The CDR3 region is CASSLKWGGHPEQYF. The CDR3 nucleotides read TGTGCCAGCAGCTTAAAGTGGGGGGGCCATCCCGAGCAGTACTTC.

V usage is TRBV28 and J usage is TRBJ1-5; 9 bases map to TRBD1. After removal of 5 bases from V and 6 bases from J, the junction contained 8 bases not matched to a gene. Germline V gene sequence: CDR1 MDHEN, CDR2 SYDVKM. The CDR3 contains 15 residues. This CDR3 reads CASSPPGTGIQPQHF. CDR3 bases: TGTGCCAGCAGTCCACCCGGGACAGGGATTCAGCCCCAGCATTTT.

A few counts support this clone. The CDR3 reads CATSGTGWTEAFF. CDR3 in DNA: TGTGCCACCTCCGGGACAGGGTGGACTGAAGCTTTCTTT. The chain uses TRBV2 and TRBJ1-1; 9 positions match TRBD1. In germline, CDR1 is SNHLY, CDR2 FYNNEI. The CDR3 loop spans 13 amino acids. The V and J ends lost 10 bases and 5 bases, in that order; junction bases with no gene match: 8.

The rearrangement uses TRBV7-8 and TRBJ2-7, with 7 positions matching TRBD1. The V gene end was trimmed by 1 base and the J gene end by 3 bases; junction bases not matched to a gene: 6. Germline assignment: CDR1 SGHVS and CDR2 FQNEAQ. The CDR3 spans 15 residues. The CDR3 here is CASSLDRGNNYEQYF. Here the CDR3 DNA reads TGTGCCAGCAGCTTAGACAGGGGCAACAACTACGAGCAGTACTTC.

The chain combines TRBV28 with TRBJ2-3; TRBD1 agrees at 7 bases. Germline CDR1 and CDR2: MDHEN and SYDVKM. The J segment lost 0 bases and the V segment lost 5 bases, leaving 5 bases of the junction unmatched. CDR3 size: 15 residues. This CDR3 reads CASSETGVSTDTQYF. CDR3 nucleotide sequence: TGTGCCAGCAGTGAAACAGGGGTGAGCACAGATACGCAGTATTTT.

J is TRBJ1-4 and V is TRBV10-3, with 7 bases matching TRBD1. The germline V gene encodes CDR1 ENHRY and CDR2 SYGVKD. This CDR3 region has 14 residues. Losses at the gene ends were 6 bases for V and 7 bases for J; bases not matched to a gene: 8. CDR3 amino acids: CAIRETGSSEKLFF. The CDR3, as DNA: TGTGCCATCAGGGAGACAGGGTCAAGTGAAAAACTGTTTTTT.

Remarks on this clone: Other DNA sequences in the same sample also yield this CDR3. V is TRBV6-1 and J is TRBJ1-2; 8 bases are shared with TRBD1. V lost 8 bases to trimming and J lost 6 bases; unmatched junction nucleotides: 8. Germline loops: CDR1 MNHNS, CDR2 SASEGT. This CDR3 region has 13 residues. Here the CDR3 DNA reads TGTGCCAGCTCATTAGACAGGGGAGATGGCTACACCTTC. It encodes CASSLDRGDGYTF.

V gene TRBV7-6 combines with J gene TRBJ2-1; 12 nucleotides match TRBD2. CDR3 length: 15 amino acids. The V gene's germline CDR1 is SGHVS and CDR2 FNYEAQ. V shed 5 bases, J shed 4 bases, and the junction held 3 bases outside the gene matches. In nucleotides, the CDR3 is TGTGCCAGCAGCACGACTAGCGGGGGATACAATGAGCAGTTCTTC. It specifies CASSTTSGGYNEQFF.

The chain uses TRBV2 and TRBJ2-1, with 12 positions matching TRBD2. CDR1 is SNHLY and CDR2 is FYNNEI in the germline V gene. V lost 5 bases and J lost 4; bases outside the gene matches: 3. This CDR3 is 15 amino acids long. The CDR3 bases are TGTGCCAGCAGTCTGACTAGCGGGGGATACAATGAGCAGTTCTTC. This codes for CASSLTSGGYNEQFF.

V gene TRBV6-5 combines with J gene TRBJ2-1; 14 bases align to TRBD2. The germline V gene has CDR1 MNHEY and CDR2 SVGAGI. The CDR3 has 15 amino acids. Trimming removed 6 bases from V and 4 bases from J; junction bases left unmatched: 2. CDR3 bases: TGTGCCAGCAGCCGGACTAGCGGGGGGTACAATGAGCAGTTCTTC. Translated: CASSRTSGGYNEQFF.

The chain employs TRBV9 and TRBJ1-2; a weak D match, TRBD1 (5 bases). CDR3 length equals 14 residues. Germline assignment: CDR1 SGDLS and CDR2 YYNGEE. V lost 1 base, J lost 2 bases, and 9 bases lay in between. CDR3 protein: CASSVRGSNYGYTF. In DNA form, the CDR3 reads TGTGCCAGCAGCGTAAGGGGATCAAACTATGGCTACACCTTC.

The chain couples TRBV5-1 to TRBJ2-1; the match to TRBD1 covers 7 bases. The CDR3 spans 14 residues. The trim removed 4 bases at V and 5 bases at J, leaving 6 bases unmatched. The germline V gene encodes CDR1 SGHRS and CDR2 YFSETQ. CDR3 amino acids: CASSPTGVDNEQFF. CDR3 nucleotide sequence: TGCGCCAGCAGCCCAACAGGGGTGGACAATGAGCAGTTCTTC.

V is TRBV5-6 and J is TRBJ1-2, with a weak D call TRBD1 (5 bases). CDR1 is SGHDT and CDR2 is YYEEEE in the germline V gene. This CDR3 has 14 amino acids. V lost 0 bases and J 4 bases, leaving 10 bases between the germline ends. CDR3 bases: TGTGCCAGCAGCTTGGGACAGCTAGTCTATGGCTACACCTTC. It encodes CASSLGQLVYGYTF.

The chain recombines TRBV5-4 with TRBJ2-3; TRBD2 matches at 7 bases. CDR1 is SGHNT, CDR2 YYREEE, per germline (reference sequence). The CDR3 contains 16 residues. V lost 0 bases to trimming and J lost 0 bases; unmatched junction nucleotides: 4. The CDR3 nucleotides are TGTGCCAGCAGCTTGGGGGGGGGATCTAGCACAGATACGCAGTATTTT. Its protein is CASSLGGGSSTDTQYF. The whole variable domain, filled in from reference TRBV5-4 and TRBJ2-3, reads ETGVTQSPTHLIKTRGQQVTLRCSSQSGHNTVSWYQQALGQGPQFIFQYYREEENGRGNFPPRFSGLQFPNYSSELNVNALELDDSALYLCASSLGGGSSTDTQYFGPGTRLTVL.

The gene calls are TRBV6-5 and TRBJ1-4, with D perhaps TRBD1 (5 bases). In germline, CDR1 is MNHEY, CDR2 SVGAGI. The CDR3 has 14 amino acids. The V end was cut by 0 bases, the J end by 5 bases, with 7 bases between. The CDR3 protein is CASSYSAGNEKLFF. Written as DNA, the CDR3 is TGTGCCAGCAGTTACTCGGCAGGGAATGAAAAACTGTTTTTT.

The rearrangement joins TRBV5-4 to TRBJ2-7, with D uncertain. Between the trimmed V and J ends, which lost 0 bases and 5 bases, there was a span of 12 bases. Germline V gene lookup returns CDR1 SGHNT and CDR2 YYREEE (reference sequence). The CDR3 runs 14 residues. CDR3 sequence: CASSLENRRDEQYF. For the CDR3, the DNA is TGTGCCAGCAGCTTGGAAAACCGCCGGGACGAGCAGTACTTC.

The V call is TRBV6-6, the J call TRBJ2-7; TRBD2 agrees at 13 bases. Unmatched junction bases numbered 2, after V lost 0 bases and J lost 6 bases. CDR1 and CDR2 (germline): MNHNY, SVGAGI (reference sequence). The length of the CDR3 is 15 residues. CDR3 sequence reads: CASSYSGTSGVEQYF. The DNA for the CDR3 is TGTGCCAGCAGTTACTCGGGGACTAGCGGGGTCGAGCAGTACTTC.

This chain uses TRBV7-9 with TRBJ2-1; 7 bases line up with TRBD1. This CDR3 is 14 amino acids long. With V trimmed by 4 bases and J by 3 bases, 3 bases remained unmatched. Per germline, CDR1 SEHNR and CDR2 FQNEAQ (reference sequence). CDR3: CASSSGQSYNEQFF. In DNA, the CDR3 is TGTGCCAGCAGCTCGGGACAGAGCTACAATGAGCAGTTCTTC.

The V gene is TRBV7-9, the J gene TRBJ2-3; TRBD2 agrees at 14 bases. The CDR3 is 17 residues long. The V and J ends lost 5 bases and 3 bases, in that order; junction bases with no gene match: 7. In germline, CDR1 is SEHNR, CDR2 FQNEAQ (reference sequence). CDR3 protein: CASSQGLAGGGTDTQYF. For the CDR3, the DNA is TGTGCCAGCAGCCAAGGACTAGCGGGAGGTGGGACAGATACGCAGTATTTT.

The CDR3 DNA reads TGTGCCTGGAGTTTCCGGGACAGGGATGCCGGGGAGCTGTTTTTT. The encoded protein is CAWSFRDRDAGELFF. This sequence joins TRBV30 and TRBJ2-2, with 9 bases aligning to TRBD1. Losses at the gene ends were 2 bases for V and 6 bases for J; bases not matched to a gene: 7. The CDR3 consists of 15 residues. The germline V gene encodes CDR1 GTSNPN and CDR2 SVGIG (reference sequence). The full variable domain, with the rest looked up from reference TRBV30 and TRBJ2-2, is SQTIHQWPATLVQPVGSPLSLECTVEGTSNPNLYWYRQAAGRGLQLLFYSVGIGQISSEVPQNLSASRPQDRQFILSSKKLLLSDSGFYLCAWSFRDRDAGELFFGEGSRLTVL.

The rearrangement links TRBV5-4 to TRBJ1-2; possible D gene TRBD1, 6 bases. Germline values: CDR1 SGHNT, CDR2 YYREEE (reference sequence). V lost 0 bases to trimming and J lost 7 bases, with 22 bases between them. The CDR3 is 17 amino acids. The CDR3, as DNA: TGTGCCAGCAGCTTGGGGGGGTCAACAGGGAAGAGAGGTGGCTACACCTTC. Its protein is CASSLGGSTGKRGGYTF.

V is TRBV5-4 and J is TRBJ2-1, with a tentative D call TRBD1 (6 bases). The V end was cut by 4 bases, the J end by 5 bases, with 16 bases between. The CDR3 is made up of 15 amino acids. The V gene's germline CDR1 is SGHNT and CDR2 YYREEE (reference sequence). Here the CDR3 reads CASSPTPQGNNEQFF. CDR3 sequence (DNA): TGTGCCAGCAGCCCTACGCCGCAGGGGAACAATGAGCAGTTCTTC.

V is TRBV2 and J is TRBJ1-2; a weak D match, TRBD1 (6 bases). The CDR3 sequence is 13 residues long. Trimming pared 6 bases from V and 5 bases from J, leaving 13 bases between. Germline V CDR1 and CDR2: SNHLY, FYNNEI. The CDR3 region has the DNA TGTGCCAGCAGCTACAGGGTAGAGTATGGCTACACCTTC. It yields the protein CASSYRVEYGYTF.

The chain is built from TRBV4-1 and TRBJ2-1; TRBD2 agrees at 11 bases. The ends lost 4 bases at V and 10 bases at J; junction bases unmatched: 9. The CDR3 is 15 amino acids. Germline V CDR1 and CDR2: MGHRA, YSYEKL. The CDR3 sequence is CASSPRLAGPGEQFF. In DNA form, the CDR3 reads TGCGCCAGCAGCCCGCGACTAGCGGGGCCTGGGGAGCAGTTCTTC.